The sequence of this TCR beta chain was determined in a study of OX40 agonist ivuxolimab in advanced cancers. Across the study: Patients got intravenous ivuxolimab at 0.01 to 10 mg/kg every 2 weeks. Mean age about 60 years, range about 20 to 79; just over 80% male. Therapy given before enrollment (anti-PD-1, anti-PD-L1 or anti-CTLA-4) was allowed, and around 41% had some. General study findings and limits: CD8+ T cells showed, on average, more clonal expansion than CD4+ cells.

Assay used: immunoSEQ multiplex PCR; TCRdb lists only in-frame clones, some missing. The sample has approximately 94,000 clones, approximately 89% seen once. V was shortened by 5 bases and J by 2 bases, with 14 bases between the two germline ends. The germline CDR1 and CDR2 sequences are SGHTA and FQGNSA. The CDR3 covers 15 residues. With regard to this clone: What it binds is not known.

This TCR came from an adult with an advanced solid tumor such as melanoma, head and neck, liver or kidney cancer. V gene TRBV7-2 combines with J gene TRBJ2-3; tentative D call: TRBD2 (6 bases). The sample in question was CD4+ or CD8+ T cells sorted from blood, obtained in a trial of the OX40 agonist ivuxolimab. CDR3 residues: CASSPRAGPTDTQYF. Written as DNA, the CDR3 is TGTGCCAGCAGCCCAAGGGCGGGGCCCACAGATACGCAGTATTTT.